The clone carrying this T cell receptor (beta chain) was seen repeatedly, ten times or more. What it recognizes is unknown. The record originates from a study of T-cell memory formation after mild COVID-19. Study overall: TCR clusters showed largely donor specificity.

Study outcomes and limitations: CD4/CD8 balance characterized clones contracting day 15 to 85, and CD4+ skew characterized later expanders. Shrinking CD4+ clones were chiefly CM and EM; CD8+ ones were chiefly EMRA.

After removal of 5 bases from V and 1 base from J, the junction contained 4 bases not matched to a gene. CDR1 is SGHTA, CDR2 FQGTGA, per germline. CDR3 size: 14 residues. Constant-segment primers were used for 5'RACE, and the resulting TCR alpha and TCR beta cDNA libraries carried sample barcodes and UMIs. TCRdb passed the 5' RACE reads through MiXCR, listing each CDR3 protein once. Of roughly 340,000 distinct CDR3 sequences listed, 20% to 25% are singletons. This clonotype was obtained from a young man who had mild COVID-19 (a few samples of this study predate the infection). Cell type and time point are not known. The sample taken for sequencing was PBMCs or a T cell subset sorted from them (not recorded which). The genes are TRBV7-3 and TRBJ1-1, with TRBD1 matching 7 bases. This chain's CDR3 is CASSPGGSNTEAFF. DNA for the CDR3: TGTGCCAGCAGCCCAGGGGGATCGAACACTGAAGCTTTCTTT.